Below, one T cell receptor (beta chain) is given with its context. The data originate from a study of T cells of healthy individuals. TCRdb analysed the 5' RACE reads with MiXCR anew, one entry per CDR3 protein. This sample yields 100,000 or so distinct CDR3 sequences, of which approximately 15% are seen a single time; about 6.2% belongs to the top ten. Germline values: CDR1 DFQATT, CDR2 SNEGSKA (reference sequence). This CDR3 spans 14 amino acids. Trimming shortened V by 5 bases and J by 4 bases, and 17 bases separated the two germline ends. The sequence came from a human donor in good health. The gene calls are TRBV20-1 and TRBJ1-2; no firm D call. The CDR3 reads CSAQPGNGVYGYTF. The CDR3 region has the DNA TGCAGTGCTCAGCCCGGAAATGGGGTCTATGGCTACACCTTC.